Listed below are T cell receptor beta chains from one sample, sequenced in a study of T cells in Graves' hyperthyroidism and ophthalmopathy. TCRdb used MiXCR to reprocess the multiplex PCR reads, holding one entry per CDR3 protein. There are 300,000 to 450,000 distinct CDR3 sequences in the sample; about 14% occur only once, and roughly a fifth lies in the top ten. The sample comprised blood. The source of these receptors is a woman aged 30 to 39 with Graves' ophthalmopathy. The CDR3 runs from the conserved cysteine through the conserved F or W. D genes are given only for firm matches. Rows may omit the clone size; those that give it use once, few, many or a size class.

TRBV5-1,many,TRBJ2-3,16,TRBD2,CASSLPLAGSTDTQYF,TGCGCCAGCAGCTTGCCATTAGCGGGGAGCACAGATACGCAGTATTTT
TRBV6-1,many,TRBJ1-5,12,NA,CASTPSGQPQHF,TGTGCCAGCACCCCCTCGGGTCAGCCCCAGCATTTT
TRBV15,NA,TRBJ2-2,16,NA,CATSRVRGEGTGELFF,TGTGCCACCAGCAGAGTAAGGGGGGAAGGCACCGGGGAGCTGTTTTTT
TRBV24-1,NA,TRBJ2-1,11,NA,CASGNLYEQFF,TGTGCCTCGGGGAACCTCTATGAGCAGTTCTTC
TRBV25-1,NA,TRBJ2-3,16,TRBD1,CASSEFRTGSTDTQYF,TGTGCCAGCAGTGAGTTTAGGACAGGGAGCACAGATACGCAGTATTTT
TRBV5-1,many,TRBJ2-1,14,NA,CASSSSVPYNEQFF,TGCGCCAGCAGCTCCTCGGTTCCGTACAATGAGCAGTTCTTC
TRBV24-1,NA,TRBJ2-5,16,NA,CATSDNPGQRRETQYF,TGTGCCACCAGTGATAACCCGGGCCAGAGGAGGGAGACCCAGTACTTC
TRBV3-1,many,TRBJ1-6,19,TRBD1,CASSPTPGQPGLIASPLHF,TGTGCCAGCAGCCCGACTCCGGGACAGCCGGGACTAATTGCTTCCCCCCTCCACTTT
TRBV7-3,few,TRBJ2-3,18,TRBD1,CASSFTPRTGGGTDTQYF,TGTGCCAGCAGCTTCACTCCCCGGACAGGGGGGGGAACAGATACGCAGTATTTT
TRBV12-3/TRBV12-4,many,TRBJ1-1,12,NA,CASSLGRRFAFF,TGTGCCAGCAGTTTAGGGCGCCGGTTTGCTTTCTTT
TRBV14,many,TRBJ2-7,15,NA,CASSPTGIPPYEQYF,TGTGCCAGCAGCCCAACCGGGATCCCACCTTACGAGCAGTACTTC
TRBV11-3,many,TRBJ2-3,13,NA,CASSPTRDHEQYF,TGTGCCAGCAGCCCAACTAGGGATCATGAGCAGTATTTT
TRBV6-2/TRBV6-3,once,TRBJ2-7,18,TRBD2,CASSYRGGTTALNYEQYF,TGTGCCAGCAGTTACCGCGGCGGGACTACCGCCCTGAATTACGAGCAGTACTTC
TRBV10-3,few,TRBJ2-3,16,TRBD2,CAISELAPYNTDTQYF,TGTGCCATCAGTGAACTAGCGCCTTATAACACAGATACGCAGTATTTT
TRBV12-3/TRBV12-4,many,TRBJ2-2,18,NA,CASSLGGGRGENTGELFF,TGTGCCAGCAGTTTAGGGGGGGGCCGAGGGGAGAACACCGGGGAGCTGTTTTTT
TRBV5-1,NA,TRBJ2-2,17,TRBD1,CASSTDPSRGLSGELFF,TGCGCCAGCAGCACCGACCCTAGCAGGGGGTTGTCCGGGGAGCTGTTTTTT
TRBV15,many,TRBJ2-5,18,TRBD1,CATSSPIGTGVRQETQYF,TGTGCCACCAGCAGTCCCATCGGGACAGGGGTACGCCAAGAGACCCAGTACTTC
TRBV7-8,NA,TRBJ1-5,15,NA,CASSSPGRGDQPQHF,TGTGCCAGCAGCTCGCCGGGACGAGGGGATCAGCCCCAGCATTTT
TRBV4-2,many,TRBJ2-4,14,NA,CASSQDQGRNIQYF,TGTGCCAGCAGCCAAGATCAGGGGAGGAACATTCAGTACTTC
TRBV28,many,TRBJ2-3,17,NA,CASSSLDVPGGTDTQYF,TGTGCCAGCAGTTCCCTGGACGTACCTGGTGGTACAGATACGCAGTATTTT
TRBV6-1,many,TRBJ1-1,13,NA,CASSEAGHTEAFF,TGTGCCAGCAGTGAGGCAGGGCACACTGAAGCTTTCTTT
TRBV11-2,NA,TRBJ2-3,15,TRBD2,CASSSGVGGTDTQYF,TGTGCCAGCAGCTCAGGCGTCGGGGGGACAGATACGCAGTATTTT
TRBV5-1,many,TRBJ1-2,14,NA,CASSSAGTDYGYTF,TGCGCCAGCAGCTCAGCCGGGACGGATTATGGCTACACCTTC
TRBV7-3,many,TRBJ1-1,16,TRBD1,CASSLNGAGGATEAFF,TGTGCCAGCAGCTTAAATGGGGCAGGGGGGGCCACTGAAGCTTTCTTT
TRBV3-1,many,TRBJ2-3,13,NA,CASSPSSTDTQYF,TGTGCCAGCAGCCCCTCTAGTACAGATACGCAGTATTTT
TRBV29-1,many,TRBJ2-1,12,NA,CSLRFGSNEQFF,TGCAGCTTACGGTTTGGCAGCAATGAGCAGTTCTTC
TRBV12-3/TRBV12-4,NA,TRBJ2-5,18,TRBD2,CASSLTPGAGGGTEAQYF,TGTGCCAGCAGTTTGACCCCCGGGGCGGGGGGAGGGACGGAGGCCCAGTACTTC
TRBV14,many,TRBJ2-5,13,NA,CASSQIMGETQYF,TGTGCCAGCAGCCAAATCATGGGGGAGACCCAGTACTTC
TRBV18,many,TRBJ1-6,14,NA,CASSGGAFNSPLHF,TGTGCCAGCTCCGGCGGGGCCTTTAATTCACCCCTCCACTTT
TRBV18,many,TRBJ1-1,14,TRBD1,CASSPDRGRVEAFF,TGTGCCAGCTCACCGGACAGGGGGCGGGTTGAAGCTTTCTTT
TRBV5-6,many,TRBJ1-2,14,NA,CASSPSGGRGGYTF,TGTGCCAGCAGCCCCAGCGGAGGACGCGGTGGCTACACCTTC
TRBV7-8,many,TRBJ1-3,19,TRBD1,CASSLSGTGGIRAGNTIYF,TGTGCCAGCAGCTTATCCGGGACAGGGGGCATTAGGGCTGGAAACACCATATATTTT
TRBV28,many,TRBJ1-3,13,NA,CASCVLSGNTIYF,TGTGCCAGCTGCGTGCTTTCTGGAAACACCATATATTTT
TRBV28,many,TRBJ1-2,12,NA,CASSPSGVVYTF,TGTGCCAGCAGCCCAAGCGGGGTCGTCTACACCTTC
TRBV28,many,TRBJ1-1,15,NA,CASSFPRAARDEAFF,TGTGCCAGCAGTTTCCCGAGGGCTGCTCGAGATGAAGCTTTCTTT
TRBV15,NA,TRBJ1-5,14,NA,CATSRDMRNQPQHF,TGTGCCACCAGCAGAGATATGAGGAATCAGCCCCAGCATTTT